The clone carrying this T cell receptor beta chain has only one observation. Its antigen is as yet unknown. These data belong to a study of cytomegalovirus exposure and HLA in healthy donors. V dropped 0 bases and J dropped 2 bases, with 8 bases sitting between them. Germline values: CDR1 MDHEN, CDR2 SYDVKM. The CDR3 covers 15 residues. Use of 60 Vbeta and 13 Jbeta primers characterized the PCR. Libraries were prepared by immunoSEQ multiplex PCR; TCRdb keeps only in-frame clonotypes and omits some of them. The sample includes almost 95,000 clones, about two thirds of them seen just once. Points from the study as a whole: Confirmation was obtained in vitro that a few CMV-associated chains are specific for CMV antigens. Cytomegalovirus association was assigned to 170 or so TCR beta chains.

These donors, healthy bone marrow donors, were studied. Though nominally healthy at sampling, donors likely had unrecorded immune exposures. This chain joins TRBV28 and TRBJ1-5, with D unclear. This receptor was identified in a man aged 45 to 65 in good health and CMV-seronegative. Sequencing was done on a sample of PBMCs. CDR3 in DNA: TGTGCCAGCAGTTTATGGAGGGAAGGCAATCAGCCCCAGCATTTT. This gives the protein CASSLWREGNQPQHF.